This is a list of T cell receptor beta chains from one sample in a study of shared clonotypes between healthy human individuals. Data came from immunoSEQ multiplex PCR; TCRdb stores just in-frame clones and leaves some out. Found here are about 600,000 clones, around 95% of them singletons; the top ten hold less than 0.13%. The specimen was naive CD8+ T cells sorted from blood. These receptors originate from a woman in her 30s in good health. CDR3s leave out the opening cysteine and the closing phenylalanine or tryptophan.

TRBV27	ASSLEGGPTGELF
TRBV28	ASSTPRGPKNIQY
TRBV9	ASSSAGVYYNEQF
TRBV29-1	SVRDRDSYEQY
TRBV5-6	ASSLSGIYEQY
TRBV4-1	ASSQGQGFGQPQH
TRBV7-6	ASSFSGRAYNEQF
TRBV7-9	ASSSERGEQY
TRBV27	ASSPSPLAGGQDEQF
TRBV6-1	ASSEEASGRLEETQY
TRBV27	ASSFSTGGRYGYT
TRBV9	ASSGMLYGYT
TRBV10-3	AISESVVENTEAF
TRBV28	ASSFGTSGYEQY
TRBV10-3	AISESDRANYGYT
TRBV4-1	ASSQDRLAKNIQY
TRBV29-1	SVEFGRAYEQY
TRBV7-9	ASSSWDRQETQY
TRBV14	ASSQIIVAGVPNEQF
TRBV2	ASSGVGTGVEQPQH
TRBV9	ASSGPPTHNEQF
TRBV29-1	SVEGSGSSYNEQF
TRBV6-5	ASRPGQGNQPQH
TRBV5-4	AWMRDRWY
TRBV7-9	ASSESTESYGYT
TRBV15	ATSWRLAGGYEQY
TRBV6-5	ASSYRSGANQPQH
TRBV6-5	ASSPVGSNQPQH
TRBV5-4	ASSLDGRYEQY
TRBV14	ASSPVGGITDTQY
TRBV28	ASSPDSEQF
TRBV27	ASSFWDSSTGELF
TRBV30	AWSGGGLGTEAF
TRBV28	ASRPGTSGSTDTQY
TRBV5-4	ASSLMGVEQF